The 9 T cell receptor beta chains listed next were all sequenced from one sample in a study of blood T cell repertoires in COVID-19. The protocol was immunoSEQ multiplex PCR, while the TCRdb copy is restricted to in-frame clones and leaves out a portion. The sample carries some 340,000 clones, 65% to 85% recorded once. Source material: peripheral blood. These receptors originate from a man aged 30-40 years with active or convalescent COVID-19.

This clone was counted ten times or more. The gene calls are TRBV5-1 and TRBJ1-6; a weak D match, TRBD1 (6 bases). The CDR3 totals 15 residues. Trimming stripped 1 base from V and 4 bases from J, with 9 bases between. Germline CDR1 reads SGHRS; CDR2 reads YFSETQ. CDR3 in DNA: TGCGCCAGCAGCTTGTTACAGGGTTATAATTCACCCCTCCACTTT. Translated: CASSLLQGYNSPLHF.

CDR3 amino acids: CASTRLPENEQFF. DNA for the CDR3: TGTGCCAGCACCCGACTCCCGGAAAATGAGCAGTTCTTC. The chain is built from TRBV28 and TRBJ2-1; D gene ambiguous. The ends were cut back, 7 bases at V and 7 bases at J, with 14 bases in the middle. The CDR3 is made up of 13 amino acids. Germline-derived CDR1 and CDR2 are MDHEN and SYDVKM.

The chain recombines TRBV7-9 with TRBJ1-4; D is unclear. V lost 6 bases to trimming and J lost 4 bases, with 6 bases between them. This CDR3 comprises 12 residues. Germline lookup yields CDR1 SEHNR and CDR2 FQNEAQ (reference sequence). The CDR3 loop reads CASRQYNEKLFF. The CDR3 nucleotides read TGTGCCAGCAGACAGTATAATGAAAAACTGTTTTTT. Full variable domain (missing parts from reference TRBV7-9 and TRBJ1-4): DTGVSQNPRHKITKRGQNVTFRCDPISEHNRLYWYRQTLGQGPEFLTYFQNEAQLEKSRLLSDRFSAERPKGSFSTLEIQRTEQGDSAMYLCASRQYNEKLFFGSGTQLSVL.

The CDR3 loop reads CASSLGSTEAFF. CDR3 nucleotide sequence: TGTGCCAGCAGCCTAGGGAGCACTGAAGCTTTCTTT. This chain uses TRBV7-9 with TRBJ1-1; unclear D gene. The germline CDR1 and CDR2 sequences are SEHNR and FQNEAQ (reference sequence). This CDR3 is built from 12 residues. The germline V and J ends were trimmed by 5 bases and 4 bases, with 8 bases remaining between them.

V usage is TRBV6-2 or TRBV6-3 and J usage is TRBJ1-1; a possible D gene is TRBD1 (5 bases). CDR1 and CDR2 from the germline V gene are MNHEY and SVGEGT. The germline V and J ends were trimmed by 2 bases and 2 bases, with 9 bases remaining between them. The CDR3 spans 14 residues. The CDR3 region is CASSYRQLNTEAFF. For the CDR3, the DNA is TGTGCCAGCAGTTACCGACAGCTTAACACTGAAGCTTTCTTT.

V and J are TRBV5-1 and TRBJ2-3; perhaps TRBD2 as D (6 bases). Trimming stripped 4 bases from V and 1 base from J, with 13 bases between. The CDR3 contains 15 residues. CDR1 is SGHRS, CDR2 YFSETQ, per germline. The CDR3 DNA follows: TGCGCCAGCAGCCGGGCTAGCGACCGCACAGATACGCAGTATTTT. Amino acids: CASSRASDRTDTQYF.

The CDR3 bases are TGTGCCAGCAGGCGGACTAGCAACACCGGGGAGCTGTTTTTT. Protein product: CASRRTSNTGELFF. The chain links TRBV28 to TRBJ2-2, with TRBD2 matching 8 bases. The CDR3 spans 14 residues. The V gene's germline CDR1 is MDHEN and CDR2 SYDVKM. J was trimmed by 2 bases and V by 6 bases; bases with no gene match: 2.

This chain joins TRBV5-1 and TRBJ2-7; D possibly corresponds to TRBD2 (5 bases). Trimming removed 0 bases at V and 6 bases at J, with 10 bases between. Germline loops: CDR1 SGHRS, CDR2 YFSETQ. The CDR3 spans 13 residues. The CDR3 here is CASSLGGFAEQYF. The CDR3 DNA is TGCGCCAGCAGCTTGGGAGGGTTCGCCGAGCAGTACTTC.

The V gene is TRBV7-9, the J gene TRBJ2-7; 9 bases match TRBD2. CDR3 length equals 15 residues. Germline CDR1 and CDR2: SEHNR and FQNEAQ (reference sequence). V was clipped by 4 bases and J by 5 bases; unmatched bases: 9. CDR3 nucleotide sequence: TGTGCCAGCAGCTGGTGGCGGGAGGGGAAAAACGAGCAGTACTTC. Protein: CASSWWREGKNEQYF.